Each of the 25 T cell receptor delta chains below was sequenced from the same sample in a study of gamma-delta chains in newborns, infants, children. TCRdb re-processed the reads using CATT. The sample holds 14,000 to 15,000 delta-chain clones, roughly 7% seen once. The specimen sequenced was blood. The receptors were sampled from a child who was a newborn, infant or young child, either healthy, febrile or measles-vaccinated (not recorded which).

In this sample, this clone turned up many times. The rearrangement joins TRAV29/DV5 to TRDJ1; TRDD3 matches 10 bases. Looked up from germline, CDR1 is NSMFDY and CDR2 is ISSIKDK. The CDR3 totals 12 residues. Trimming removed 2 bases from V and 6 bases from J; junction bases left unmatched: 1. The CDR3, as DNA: TGTGCAGCAAGTACTGGGGGATATAAACTCATCTTT. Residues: CAASTGGYKLIF.

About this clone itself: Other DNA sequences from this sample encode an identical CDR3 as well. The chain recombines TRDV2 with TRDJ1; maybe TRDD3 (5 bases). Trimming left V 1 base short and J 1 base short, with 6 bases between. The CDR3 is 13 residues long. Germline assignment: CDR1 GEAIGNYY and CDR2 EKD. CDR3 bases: TGTGCCTGTGACACGGGGGTCACCGATAAACTCATCTTT. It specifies CACDTGVTDKLIF.

The CDR3 reads CACDTRHSFLLGDRGLIF. The DNA of the CDR3 is TGTGCCTGTGACACTCGACACTCCTTCCTACTGGGGGATAGAGGACTCATCTTT. The rearrangement links TRDV2 to TRDJ1; 11 nucleotides line up with TRDD3. From germline, CDR1 is GEAIGNYY and CDR2 EKD. The CDR3 length is 18 residues. J gave up 10 bases and V 1 base, and 19 bases lay outside the gene matches.

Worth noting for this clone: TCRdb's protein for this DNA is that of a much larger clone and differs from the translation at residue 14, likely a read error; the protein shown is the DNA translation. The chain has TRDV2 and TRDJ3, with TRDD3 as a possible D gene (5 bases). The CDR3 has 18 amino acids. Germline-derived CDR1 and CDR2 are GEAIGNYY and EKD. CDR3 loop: CACDTLLASSWDTQQMFF. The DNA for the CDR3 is TGTGCCTGTGACACTTTACTGGCCTCCTCCTGGGACACCCAACAGATGTTTTTC.

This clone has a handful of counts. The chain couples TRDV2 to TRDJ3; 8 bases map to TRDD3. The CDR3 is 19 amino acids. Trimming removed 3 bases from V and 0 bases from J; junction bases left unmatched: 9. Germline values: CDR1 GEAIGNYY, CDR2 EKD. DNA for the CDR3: TGTGCCTGTGACGACTGGGGGGCCTTGAGCTCCTGGGACACCCGACAGATGTTTTTC. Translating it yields CACDDWGALSSWDTRQMFF.

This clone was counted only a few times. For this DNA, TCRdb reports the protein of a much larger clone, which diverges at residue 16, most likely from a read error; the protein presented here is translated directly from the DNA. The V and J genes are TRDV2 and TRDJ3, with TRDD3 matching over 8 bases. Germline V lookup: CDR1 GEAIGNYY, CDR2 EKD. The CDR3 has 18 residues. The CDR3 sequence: CACDTLGASSWDTRQVFF. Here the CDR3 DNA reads TGTGCCTGTGACACACTGGGGGCCAGCTCCTGGGACACCCGACAGGTGTTTTTC.

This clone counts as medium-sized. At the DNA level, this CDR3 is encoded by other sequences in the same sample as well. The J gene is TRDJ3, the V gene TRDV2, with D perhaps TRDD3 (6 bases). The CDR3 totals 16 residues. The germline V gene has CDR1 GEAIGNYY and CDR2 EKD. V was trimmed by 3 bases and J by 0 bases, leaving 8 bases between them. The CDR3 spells CACDGISSWDTRQMFF. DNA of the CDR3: TGTGCCTGTGACGGGATAAGCTCCTGGGACACCCGACAGATGTTTTTC.

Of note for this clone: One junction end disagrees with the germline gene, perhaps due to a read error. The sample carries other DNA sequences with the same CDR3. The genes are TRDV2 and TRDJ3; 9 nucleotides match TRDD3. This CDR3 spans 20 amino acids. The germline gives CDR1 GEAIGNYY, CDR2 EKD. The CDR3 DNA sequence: TGTGCCTGTGACCTCTTACTGGGGGACGTGAGCTCCTGGGACACCCGCCAGATGTTTTTC. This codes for CACDLLLGDVSSWDTRQMFF.

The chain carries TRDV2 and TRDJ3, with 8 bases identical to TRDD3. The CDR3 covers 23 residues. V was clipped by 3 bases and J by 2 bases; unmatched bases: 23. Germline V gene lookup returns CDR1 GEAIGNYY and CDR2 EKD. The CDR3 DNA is TGTGCCTGTGACTCCTTAGCTCCGACTGGGGGGGCTCGAATCCCCTGGGACACCCGACAGATGTTTTTC. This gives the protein CACDSLAPTGGARIPWDTRQMFF.

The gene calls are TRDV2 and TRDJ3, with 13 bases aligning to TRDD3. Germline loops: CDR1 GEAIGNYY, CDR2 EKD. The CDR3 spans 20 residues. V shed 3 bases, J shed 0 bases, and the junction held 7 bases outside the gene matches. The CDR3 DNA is TGTGCCTGTGACTCCGTGTACTGGGGGATACGCTCCTGGGACACCCGACAGATGTTTTTC. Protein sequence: CACDSVYWGIRSWDTRQMFF.

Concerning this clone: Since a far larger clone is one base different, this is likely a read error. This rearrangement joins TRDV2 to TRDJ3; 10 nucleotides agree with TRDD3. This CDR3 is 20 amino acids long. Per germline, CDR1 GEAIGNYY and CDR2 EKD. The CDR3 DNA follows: TGTGCCTGTGACACCGTTCGCTGGGGGATAAGCTCCTGGAACACCCGACAGATGTTTTTC. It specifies CACDTVRWGISSWNTRQMFF.

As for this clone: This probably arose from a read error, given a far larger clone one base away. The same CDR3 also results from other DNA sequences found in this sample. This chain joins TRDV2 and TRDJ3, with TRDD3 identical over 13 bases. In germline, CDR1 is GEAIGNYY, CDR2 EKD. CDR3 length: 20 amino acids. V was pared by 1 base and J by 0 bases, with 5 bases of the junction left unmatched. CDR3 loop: CACDTVLGDTRSWDTRQMFF. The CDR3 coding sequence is TGTGCCTGTGACACTGTACTGGGGGATACGCGCTCCTGGGACACCCGACAGATGTTTTTC.

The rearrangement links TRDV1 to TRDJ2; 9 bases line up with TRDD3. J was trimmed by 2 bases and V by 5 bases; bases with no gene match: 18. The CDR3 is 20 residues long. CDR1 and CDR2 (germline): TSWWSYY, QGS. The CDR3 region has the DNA TGTGCTCTTGGGCCAATTCCCCCCCCTGGGGGATGGGGATTGACAGCACAACTCTTCTTT. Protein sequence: CALGPIPPPGGWGLTAQLFF.

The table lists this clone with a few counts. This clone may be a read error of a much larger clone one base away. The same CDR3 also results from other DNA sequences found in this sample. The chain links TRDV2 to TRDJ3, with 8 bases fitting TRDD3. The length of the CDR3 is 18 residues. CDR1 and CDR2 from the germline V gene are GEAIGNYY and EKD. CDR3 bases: TGCGCCTGTGACACCTGGGGGACCCATCCCTGGGACACCCGACAGATGTTTTTC. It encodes CACDTWGTHPWDTRQMFF.

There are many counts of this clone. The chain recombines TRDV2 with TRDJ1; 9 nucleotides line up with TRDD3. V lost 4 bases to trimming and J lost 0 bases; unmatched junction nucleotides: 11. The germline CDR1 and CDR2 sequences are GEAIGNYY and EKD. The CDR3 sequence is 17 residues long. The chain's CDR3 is CACDPWGIIGYTDKLIF. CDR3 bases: TGTGCCTGTGATCCCTGGGGGATTATTGGGTACACCGATAAACTCATCTTT.

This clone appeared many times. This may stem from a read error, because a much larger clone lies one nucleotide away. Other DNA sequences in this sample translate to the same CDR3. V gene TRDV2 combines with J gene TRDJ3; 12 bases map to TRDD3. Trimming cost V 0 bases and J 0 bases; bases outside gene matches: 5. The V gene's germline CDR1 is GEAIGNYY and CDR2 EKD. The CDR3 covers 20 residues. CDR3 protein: CACDTVLGDTSSWDTRQMFF. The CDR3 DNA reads TGTGCCTGTGACACCGTACTGGGGGATACAAGCTCCTGGGACACCCGACAGATGTTTTTC.

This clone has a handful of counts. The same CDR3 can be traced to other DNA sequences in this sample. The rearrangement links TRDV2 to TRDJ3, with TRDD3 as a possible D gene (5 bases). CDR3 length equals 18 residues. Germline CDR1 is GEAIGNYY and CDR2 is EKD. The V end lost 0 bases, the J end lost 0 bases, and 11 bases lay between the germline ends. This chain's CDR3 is CACDTGGSSSWDTRQMFF. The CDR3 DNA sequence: TGTGCCTGTGACACCGGGGGCTCCAGCTCCTGGGACACCCGACAGATGTTTTTC.

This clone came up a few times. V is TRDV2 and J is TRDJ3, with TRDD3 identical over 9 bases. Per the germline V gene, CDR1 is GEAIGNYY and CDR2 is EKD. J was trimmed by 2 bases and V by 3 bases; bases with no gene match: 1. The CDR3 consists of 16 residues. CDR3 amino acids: CACDWGITWDTRQMFF. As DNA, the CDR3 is TGTGCCTGTGACTGGGGGATAACCTGGGACACCCGACAGATGTTTTTC.

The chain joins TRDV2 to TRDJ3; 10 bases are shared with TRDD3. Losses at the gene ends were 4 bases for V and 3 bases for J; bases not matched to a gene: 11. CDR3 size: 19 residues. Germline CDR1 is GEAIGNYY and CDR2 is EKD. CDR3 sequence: CACDATGGYANWDTRQMFF. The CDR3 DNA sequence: TGTGCCTGTGATGCGACCGGGGGATACGCGAACTGGGACACCCGACAGATGTTTTTC.

CDR3 in amino acids: CACDTLPGDKSWDTRQMFF. The CDR3 bases are TGTGCCTGTGACACCCTACCGGGGGATAAGTCCTGGGACACCCGACAGATGTTTTTC. The chain links TRDV2 to TRDJ3; 8 positions agree with TRDD3. Germline CDR1 GEAIGNYY, CDR2 EKD. With V trimmed by 0 bases and J by 1 base, 7 bases remained unmatched. The CDR3 is made up of 19 amino acids.

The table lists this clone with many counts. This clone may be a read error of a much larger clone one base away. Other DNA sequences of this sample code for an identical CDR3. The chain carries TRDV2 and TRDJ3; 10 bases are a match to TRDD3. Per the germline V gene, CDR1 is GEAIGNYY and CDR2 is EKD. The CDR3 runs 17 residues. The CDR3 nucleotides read TGTGCCTGTGACAGTACTGGGGGATCCTTGGACACCCGACAGATGTTTTTC. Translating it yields CACDSTGGSLDTRQMFF.

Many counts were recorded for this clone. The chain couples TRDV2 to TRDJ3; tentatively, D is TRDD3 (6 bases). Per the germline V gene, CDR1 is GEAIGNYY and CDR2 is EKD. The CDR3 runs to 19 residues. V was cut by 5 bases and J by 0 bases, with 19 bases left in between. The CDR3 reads CACAGPAGGSSWDTRQMFF. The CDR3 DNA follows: TGTGCCTGTGCTGGGCCTGCGGGGGGAAGCTCCTGGGACACCCGACAGATGTTTTTC.

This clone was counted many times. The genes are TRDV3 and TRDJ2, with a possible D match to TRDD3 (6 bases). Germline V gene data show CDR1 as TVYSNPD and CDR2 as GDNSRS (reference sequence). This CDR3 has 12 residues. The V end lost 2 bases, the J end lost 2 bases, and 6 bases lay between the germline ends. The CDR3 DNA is TGTGCCTTTGGGGGATTGACAGCACAACTCTTCTTT. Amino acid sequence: CAFGGLTAQLFF.

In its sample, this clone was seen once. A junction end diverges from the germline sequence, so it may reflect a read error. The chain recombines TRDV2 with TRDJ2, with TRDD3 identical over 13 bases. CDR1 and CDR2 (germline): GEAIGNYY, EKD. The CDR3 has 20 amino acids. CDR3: CACDTVAANWGIRETAQPFF. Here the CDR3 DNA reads TGTGCCTGTGACACCGTTGCCGCTAACTGGGGGATACGCGAGACAGCACAACCCTTCTTT.

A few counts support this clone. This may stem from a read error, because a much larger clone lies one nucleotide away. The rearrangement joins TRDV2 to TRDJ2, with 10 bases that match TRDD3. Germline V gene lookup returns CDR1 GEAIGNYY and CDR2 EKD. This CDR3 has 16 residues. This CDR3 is CACGTLGDTLTAQLFF. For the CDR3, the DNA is TGTGCCTGTGGCACCCTGGGGGATACTTTGACAGCACAACTCTTCTTT.